These 19 T cell receptor beta chains came from one sample sequenced in a study of PD-1 blockade in classical Hodgkin lymphoma. Here immunoSEQ multiplex PCR was the method, and the copy in TCRdb shows in-frame clones only, minus some. In the table there are 45,000 to 50,000 clones, around 82% of which are singletons. Following autologous stem cell transplantation, relapse occurred in every patient, and exposure to brentuximab vedotin varied. The material was peripheral blood mononuclear cells (PBMCs), obtained before the second cycle of nivolumab. The receptor set was obtained from a human donor with classical Hodgkin lymphoma.

V and J are TRBV7-3 and TRBJ2-1, with TRBD2 matching 9 bases. This CDR3 has 17 residues. In germline, CDR1 is SGHTA, CDR2 FQGTGA. Trimming at V came to 1 base and at J to 6 bases, leaving 10 bases not matched to a gene. The CDR3 DNA is TGTGCCAGCAGCTTAAGGCTGGGCGGGAGGGCCCTCAATGAGCAGTTCTTC. Its translation is CASSLRLGGRALNEQFF.

CDR3: CASSPFVLSGNQPQHF. For the CDR3, the DNA is TGTGCCAGCAGCCCTTTCGTTCTGTCTGGCAATCAGCCCCAGCATTTT. The chain recombines TRBV7-2 with TRBJ1-5; no reliable D call. Per the germline V gene, CDR1 is SGHTA and CDR2 is FQGNSA. V dropped 5 bases and J dropped 2 bases, with 16 bases sitting between them. This CDR3 is built from 16 residues.

The chain joins TRBV5-1 to TRBJ2-5; the match to TRBD2 covers 10 bases. The length of the CDR3 is 15 residues. V was pared by 7 bases and J by 5 bases, with 11 bases of the junction left unmatched. Germline-derived CDR1 and CDR2 are SGHRS and YFSETQ. The CDR3 nucleotides are TGCGCCAGCTCATCGGGGCTAGCGGGAGTGGAGACCCAGTACTTC. As protein: CASSSGLAGVETQYF.

The CDR3, as DNA: TGTGCCAGCAGTTACTCGGGACAGGGTTACAATGAGCAGTTCTTC. Its translation is CASSYSGQGYNEQFF. This sequence joins TRBV6-5 and TRBJ2-1, with 9 bases fitting TRBD1. After removal of 0 bases from V and 4 bases from J, the junction contained 1 base not matched to a gene. This CDR3 contains 15 residues. The V gene's germline CDR1 is MNHEY and CDR2 SVGAGI.

J is TRBJ2-5 and V is TRBV11-3; 7 bases line up with TRBD2. CDR3 length equals 15 residues. Germline-derived CDR1 and CDR2 are SGHNT and YENEEA. V lost 1 base to trimming and J lost 2 bases; unmatched junction nucleotides: 4. The CDR3 nucleotides are TGTGCCAGCAGCTTAGCACTAGCGCATCAAGAGACCCAGTACTTC. Translated: CASSLALAHQETQYF.

This clone was picked up a small number of times. The rearrangement joins TRBV4-1 to TRBJ2-1, with a possible D match to TRBD2 (5 bases). The CDR3 totals 19 residues. Germline-derived CDR1 and CDR2 are MGHRA and YSYEKL. V lost 0 bases and J 0 bases, leaving 18 bases between the germline ends. The CDR3 sequence: CASSQDIQGGPGSYNEQFF. CDR3 nucleotide sequence: TGCGCCAGCAGCCAAGATATACAAGGCGGGCCGGGCTCCTACAATGAGCAGTTCTTC.

The table lists this clone with a few counts. The chain employs TRBV7-8 and TRBJ1-1; D possibly corresponds to TRBD1 (6 bases). The CDR3 spans 14 residues. Germline-derived CDR1 and CDR2 are SGHVS and FQNEAQ. Trimming removed 5 bases from V and 4 bases from J, with 14 bases in between. CDR3 sequence reads: CASSPEEGGTEAFF. The CDR3 DNA follows: TGTGCCAGCAGCCCGGAGGAGGGGGGCACTGAAGCTTTCTTT.

The CDR3 DNA is TGTGCCTGGGGACTAGCGGGGGGGAAGTATGAGACCCAGTACTTC. Translation gives CAWGLAGGKYETQYF. The V gene is TRBV30, the J gene TRBJ2-5; 15 nucleotides match TRBD2. The CDR3 is 15 residues long. Losses at the gene ends were 5 bases for V and 5 bases for J; bases not matched to a gene: 6. The germline CDR1 and CDR2 sequences are GTSNPN and SVGIG (reference sequence).

The chain couples TRBV6-1 to TRBJ1-2, with 7 bases matching TRBD1. In germline, CDR1 is MNHNS, CDR2 SASEGT. Trimming cost V 6 bases and J 4 bases; bases outside gene matches: 11. The CDR3 is 15 amino acids. CDR3 region: CASRSQGVGLYGYTF. CDR3 nucleotide sequence: TGTGCCAGCAGGAGTCAGGGGGTCGGTCTCTATGGCTACACCTTC.

For the CDR3, the DNA is TGTGCCAGCGGTCGGACAGGGGGCTCCTACAATGAGCAGTTCTTC. This sequence encodes CASGRTGGSYNEQFF. The chain joins TRBV7-8 to TRBJ2-1, with 10 bases that match TRBD1. V dropped 8 bases and J dropped 0; count of bases not matched to a gene: 4. CDR3 length equals 15 residues. Per the germline V gene, CDR1 is SGHVS and CDR2 is FQNEAQ.

The gene calls are TRBV5-1 and TRBJ1-3; D gene unclear. Germline V gene lookup returns CDR1 SGHRS and CDR2 YFSETQ. Deletions cut 0 bases from V and 2 bases from J, with 9 bases between. The CDR3 is 15 amino acids. CDR3 sequence (DNA): TGCGCCAGCAGCTTGGCCCTGTCAACTGGAAACACCATATATTTT. This encodes CASSLALSTGNTIYF. The whole variable domain, filled in from reference TRBV5-1 and TRBJ1-3, reads KAGVTQTPRYLIKTRGQQVTLSCSPISGHRSVSWYQQTPGQGLQFLFEYFSETQRNKGNFPGRFSGRQFSNSRSEMNVSTLELGDSALYLCASSLALSTGNTIYFGEGSWLTVV.

In this sample, this clone turned up once. V is TRBV5-1 and J is TRBJ2-2; 8 bases map to TRBD1. Germline CDR1 is SGHRS and CDR2 is YFSETQ. The CDR3 spans 15 residues. Trimming cost V 2 bases and J 4 bases; bases outside gene matches: 4. The CDR3 DNA is TGCGCCAGCAGCTTTCAGGGGGCGAGCACCGGGGAGCTGTTTTTT. It is translated as CASSFQGASTGELFF. The complete variable domain, with remaining parts taken from reference TRBV5-1 and TRBJ2-2, reads KAGVTQTPRYLIKTRGQQVTLSCSPISGHRSVSWYQQTPGQGLQFLFEYFSETQRNKGNFPGRFSGRQFSNSRSEMNVSTLELGDSALYLCASSFQGASTGELFFGEGSRLTVL.

The rearrangement uses TRBV7-3 and TRBJ1-6; maybe TRBD1 (6 bases). In germline, CDR1 is SGHTA, CDR2 FQGTGA. The CDR3 is 14 amino acids. The V and J ends lost 3 bases and 10 bases respectively, with 13 bases between them. CDR3 nucleotides: TGTGCCAGCAGCTTGCTGGGGGCAAACTCACCCCTCCACTTT. As protein: CASSLLGANSPLHF.

The J gene is TRBJ1-4, the V gene TRBV5-6, with 7 bases fitting TRBD1. In germline, CDR1 is SGHDT, CDR2 YYEEEE. The CDR3 extends over 18 amino acids. V lost 4 bases, J lost 0 bases, and 12 bases stayed unmatched. CDR3 protein: CASSTRQGFVATNEKLFF. The CDR3 nucleotides read TGTGCCAGCAGCACAAGACAGGGTTTTGTCGCAACTAATGAAAAACTGTTTTTT.

The rearrangement joins TRBV6-6 to TRBJ2-2; 9 nucleotides match TRBD2. Germline CDR1 reads MNHNY; CDR2 reads SVGAGI (reference sequence). After removal of 6 bases from V and 4 bases from J, the junction contained 6 bases not matched to a gene. The CDR3 loop spans 15 amino acids. Here the CDR3 DNA reads TGTGCCAGCAGGAAAGGACTAGCGAGCACCGGGGAGCTGTTTTTT. Translated, it gives CASRKGLASTGELFF.

The genes are TRBV5-1 and TRBJ2-1, with TRBD2 matching 7 bases. Germline CDR1 reads SGHRS; CDR2 reads YFSETQ. V shed 5 bases and J 8 bases; nucleotides not matched to a gene: 7. The CDR3 is made up of 13 amino acids. CDR3 residues: CASRREVGDEQFF. The CDR3 DNA sequence: TGCGCCAGCAGACGGGAGGTGGGCGATGAGCAGTTCTTC.

The chain recombines TRBV6-4 with TRBJ2-1, with D perhaps TRBD1 (6 bases). The CDR3 runs 15 residues. Germline loops: CDR1 MRHNA, CDR2 SNTAGT. V lost 9 bases, J lost 0 bases, and 15 bases lay in between. Here the CDR3 DNA reads TGTGCCAGTTCGCACAGGGCGAGCTCCTACAATGAGCAGTTCTTC. Residues: CASSHRASSYNEQFF.

The V gene is TRBV2, the J gene TRBJ2-1; D possibly corresponds to TRBD1 (6 bases). Germline lookup yields CDR1 SNHLY and CDR2 FYNNEI. The CDR3 extends over 18 amino acids. The ends were cut back, 5 bases at V and 3 bases at J, with 23 bases in the middle. The chain's CDR3 is CASSIPQNDGQLYNEQFF. CDR3 nucleotides: TGTGCCAGCAGTATTCCTCAAAATGACGGACAGCTCTACAATGAGCAGTTCTTC.

This clone appeared once. The chain joins TRBV13 to TRBJ2-1; the D is unclear. The CDR3 runs 12 residues. CDR1 and CDR2 from the germline V gene are PRHDT and FYEKMQ (reference sequence). V was cut by 6 bases and J by 3 bases, with 6 bases left in between. The CDR3 nucleotides read TGTGCCAGCAGTAGAGGCTACAATGAGCAGTTCTTC. Its translation is CASSRGYNEQFF.